Presented here are 24 T cell receptor beta chains from one specimen sequenced in a study of cytomegalovirus exposure and HLA in healthy donors. A multiplex PCR was run with 60 Vbeta primers and 13 Jbeta primers. Assay: immunoSEQ multiplex PCR; the TCRdb copy retains only in-frame clones and omits some. The sample includes some 190,000 clones, 77% seen only once; the top ten take over 2%. Source material: PBMCs. These receptors all stem from a woman aged 25 to 39 in good health and CMV-seropositive.

This chain uses TRBV9 with TRBJ1-1, with 8 bases identical to TRBD1. CDR3 length: 14 residues. Looked up from germline, CDR1 is SGDLS and CDR2 is YYNGEE. V dropped 4 bases and J dropped 7; count of bases not matched to a gene: 9. This CDR3 is CASSSRTGRGEAFF. CDR3 DNA: TGTGCCAGCAGCTCGAGGACAGGGCGAGGTGAAGCTTTCTTT. Complete variable domain (other parts from reference TRBV9 and TRBJ1-1): DSGVTQTPKHLITATGQRVTLRCSPRSGDLSVYWYQQSLDQGLQFLIQYYNGEERAKGNILERFSAQQFPDLHSELNLSSLELGDSALYFCASSSRTGRGEAFFGQGTRLTVV.

This sequence joins TRBV7-2 and TRBJ2-7, with 8 bases fitting TRBD2. The junction had 3 bases not matched to a gene; V was cut back by 2 bases and J by 3 bases. The CDR3 extends over 14 amino acids. CDR1 and CDR2 from the germline V gene are SGHTA and FQGNSA. CDR3 nucleotides: TGTGCCAGCAGCTTAAATAGCGGGGACTACGAGCAGTACTTC. Amino acid sequence: CASSLNSGDYEQYF. The complete variable domain, with remaining parts taken from reference TRBV7-2 and TRBJ2-7, reads GAGVSQSPSNKVTEKGKDVELRCDPISGHTALYWYRQSLGQGLEFLIYFQGNSAPDKSGLPSDRFSAERTGGSVSTLTIQRTQQEDSAVYLCASSLNSGDYEQYFGPGTRLTVT.

This clone is a singleton in its sample. The gene calls are TRBV7-9 and TRBJ1-1, with TRBD1 identical over 8 bases. Trimming took 4 bases from V and 7 from J; bases not matched to a gene: 5. This CDR3 is built from 13 residues. Germline V gene sequence: CDR1 SEHNR, CDR2 FQNEAQ (reference sequence). The CDR3 DNA reads TGTGCCAGCAGCTACGGGACAGGAGGTGAAGCTTTCTTT. It specifies CASSYGTGGEAFF.

The chain has TRBV28 and TRBJ1-6, with 8 bases that match TRBD1. The V gene end was trimmed by 8 bases and the J gene end by 6 bases; junction bases not matched to a gene: 6. The CDR3 length is 14 residues. CDR1 and CDR2 (germline): MDHEN, SYDVKM. In DNA form, the CDR3 reads TGTGCCAGCCTCGGACAGGGTCTTAATTCACCCCTCCACTTT. Its protein is CASLGQGLNSPLHF.

The rearrangement uses TRBV18 and TRBJ1-1; 8 bases are shared with TRBD1. Germline assignment: CDR1 KGHSH and CDR2 LQKENI. The length of the CDR3 is 17 residues. The V and J ends lost 10 bases and 5 bases, in that order; junction bases with no gene match: 21. The CDR3 spells CATNPSTTAGGGTEAFF. The DNA for the CDR3 is TGTGCCACGAATCCATCCACGACCGCAGGGGGCGGGACTGAAGCTTTCTTT.

This chain links TRBV7-9 with TRBJ2-3; D unclear. CDR1 is SEHNR, CDR2 FQNEAQ, per germline (reference sequence). V was pared by 7 bases and J by 0 bases, with 14 bases between. CDR3 length equals 15 residues. CDR3 in amino acids: CASTPPGVSTDTQYF. DNA of the CDR3: TGTGCCAGCACCCCGCCCGGAGTTAGCACAGATACGCAGTATTTT.

The rearrangement links TRBV19 to TRBJ2-5, with 14 bases identical to TRBD2. The junction had 12 bases not matched to a gene; V was cut back by 6 bases and J by 0 bases. Germline CDR1 and CDR2: LNHDA and SQIVND (reference sequence). This CDR3 is 19 amino acids long. DNA for the CDR3: TGTGCCAGTAGCAGATCCGGGACTAGCGGGGGATCGTACCAAGAGACCCAGTACTTC. Translating gives CASSRSGTSGGSYQETQYF.

The rearrangement joins TRBV28 to TRBJ2-1; TRBD1 might be the D (6 bases). The V gene lost 6 bases and the J gene lost 4 bases, with 10 bases spanning the gap. Germline V CDR1 and CDR2: MDHEN, SYDVKM. The CDR3 length is 13 residues. CDR3 in amino acids: CASSRGGYNEQFF. The CDR3 bases are TGTGCCAGCAGCAGGGGCGGATACAATGAGCAGTTCTTC.

In this sample, this clone turned up a few times. V is TRBV19 and J is TRBJ2-7; 9 bases are shared with TRBD1. Losses at the gene ends were 4 bases for V and 0 bases for J; bases not matched to a gene: 1. The CDR3 contains 14 residues. Germline-derived CDR1 and CDR2 are LNHDA and SQIVND (reference sequence). The CDR3 DNA reads TGTGCCAGTAGTAAGGGACAGGGCTCCTACGAGCAGTACTTC. Amino acid sequence: CASSKGQGSYEQYF.

V usage is TRBV7-2 and J usage is TRBJ2-3; 8 positions match TRBD2. After removal of 0 bases from V and 4 bases from J, the junction contained 6 bases not matched to a gene. Germline loops: CDR1 SGHTA, CDR2 FQGNSA. This CDR3 has 16 amino acids. This CDR3 is CASSLASGRIPDTQYF. In DNA, the CDR3 is TGTGCCAGCAGCTTAGCGAGCGGGAGAATCCCAGATACGCAGTATTTT. The full variable domain, its missing parts supplied by reference TRBV7-2 and TRBJ2-3, is GAGVSQSPSNKVTEKGKDVELRCDPISGHTALYWYRQSLGQGLEFLIYFQGNSAPDKSGLPSDRFSAERTGGSVSTLTIQRTQQEDSAVYLCASSLASGRIPDTQYFGPGTRLTVL.

This chain joins TRBV25-1 and TRBJ1-4; D might be TRBD1 (5 bases). Trimming stripped 1 base from V and 6 bases from J, with 12 bases between. In germline, CDR1 is MGHDK, CDR2 SYGVNS. There are 15 residues in the CDR3. The CDR3 DNA sequence: TGTGCCAGCAGTGAATTGGGGCCTAGCGATGAAAAACTGTTTTTT. Residues: CASSELGPSDEKLFF.

This clone has just a few counts. This chain uses TRBV4-1 with TRBJ2-1; possible D gene TRBD2, 5 bases. The length of the CDR3 is 15 residues. Per the germline V gene, CDR1 is MGHRA and CDR2 is YSYEKL. Trimming stripped 3 bases from V and 4 bases from J, with 13 bases between. This CDR3 is CASSHFDGEYNEQFF. CDR3 bases: TGCGCCAGCAGCCACTTCGACGGGGAATACAATGAGCAGTTCTTC.

V is TRBV11-2 and J is TRBJ2-2; D not resolved. Germline V lookup: CDR1 SGHAT, CDR2 FQNNGV. The CDR3 has 13 residues. The V end was cut by 4 bases, the J end by 0 bases, with 3 bases between. This chain's CDR3 is CASSSTNTGELFF. In DNA, the CDR3 is TGTGCCAGCAGCTCAACGAACACCGGGGAGCTGTTTTTT. The full variable domain, its missing parts supplied by reference TRBV11-2 and TRBJ2-2, is EAGVAQSPRYKIIEKRQSVAFWCNPISGHATLYWYQQILGQGPKLLIQFQNNGVVDDSQLPKDRFSAERLKGVDSTLKIQPAKLEDSAVYLCASSSTNTGELFFGEGSRLTVL.

CDR3 loop: CASSQAPGQDKAFF. In DNA form, the CDR3 reads TGCGCCAGCAGCCAAGCCCCGGGACAGGACAAAGCTTTCTTT. This sequence joins TRBV4-1 and TRBJ1-1, with 8 positions matching TRBD1. The CDR3 spans 14 residues. Trimming took 1 base from V and 9 from J; bases not matched to a gene: 7. Germline-derived CDR1 and CDR2 are MGHRA and YSYEKL.

The J gene is TRBJ2-1, the V gene TRBV7-3; possibly TRBD1 for D (5 bases). Germline V lookup: CDR1 SGHTA, CDR2 FQGTGA. V shed 6 bases and J shed 1 base, with 13 bases lying between them. This CDR3 region has 15 residues. The CDR3 coding sequence is TGTGCCAGCAGTTTAGATAGGGGTTCCTACAATGAGCAGTTCTTC. Translation gives CASSLDRGSYNEQFF.

The chain employs TRBV28 and TRBJ2-7; 8 bases line up with TRBD1. CDR1 is MDHEN and CDR2 is SYDVKM in the germline V gene. Trimming at V came to 6 bases and at J to 4 bases, leaving 14 bases not matched to a gene. There are 16 residues in the CDR3. The CDR3 nucleotides are TGTGCCAGCAGCCCCCCTCTGGCAGGGGGCGATTACGAGCAGTACTTC. It specifies CASSPPLAGGDYEQYF.

CDR3: CASREGPGGFYEQYF. CDR3 bases: TGTGCCAGCAGGGAGGGGCCAGGGGGCTTCTACGAGCAGTACTTC. The chain uses TRBV7-2 and TRBJ2-7; 8 bases are shared with TRBD1. Germline V lookup: CDR1 SGHTA, CDR2 FQGNSA. The CDR3 has 15 residues. With V trimmed by 6 bases and J by 3 bases, 10 bases remained unmatched.

This clone was detected once. The chain joins TRBV5-4 to TRBJ2-7, with TRBD2 identical over 10 bases. The trim removed 4 bases at V and 0 bases at J, leaving 7 bases unmatched. CDR1 is SGHNT and CDR2 is YYREEE in the germline V gene (reference sequence). CDR3 length equals 16 residues. The CDR3 DNA sequence: TGTGCCAGCAGCCCGACCCAGCGGGAGGGCTCCTACGAGCAGTACTTC. This codes for CASSPTQREGSYEQYF. The whole variable domain, filled in from reference TRBV5-4 and TRBJ2-7, reads ETGVTQSPTHLIKTRGQQVTLRCSSQSGHNTVSWYQQALGQGPQFIFQYYREEENGRGNFPPRFSGLQFPNYSSELNVNALELDDSALYLCASSPTQREGSYEQYFGPGTRLTVT.

The chain employs TRBV5-4 and TRBJ2-6, with 7 bases identical to TRBD2. The CDR3 covers 15 residues. Trimming took 3 bases from V and 2 from J; bases not matched to a gene: 2. The germline V gene encodes CDR1 SGHNT and CDR2 YYREEE (reference sequence). CDR3 in amino acids: CASSSGLAGANVLTF. The CDR3 DNA reads as TGTGCCAGCAGCTCCGGACTAGCTGGGGCCAACGTCCTGACTTTC.

This clone was seen just once. The chain joins TRBV7-3 to TRBJ2-3, with 7 bases matching TRBD2. The CDR3 has 16 residues. Germline lookup yields CDR1 SGHTA and CDR2 FQGTGA. The V gene end was trimmed by 0 bases and the J gene end by 2 bases; junction bases not matched to a gene: 5. The CDR3 is CASSLTPGGITDTQYF. The CDR3, as DNA: TGTGCCAGCAGCTTAACGCCCGGGGGGATCACAGATACGCAGTATTTT.

The CDR3 DNA reads as TGTGCTAGTGGTTTGTCAAGTACGATCGGGGAAGCTTTCTTT. The encoded protein is CASGLSSTIGEAFF. J is TRBJ1-1 and V is TRBV12-5; D is ambiguous. With 2 bases removed from V and 8 bases from J, the gap between germline ends came to 15 bases. The CDR3 has 14 residues. CDR1 and CDR2 from the germline V gene are LGHNT and FRNRAP. Together with reference TRBV12-5 and TRBJ1-1, the CDR3 gives the full variable domain: DARVTQTPRHKVTEMGQEVTMRCQPILGHNTVFWYRQTMMQGLELLAYFRNRAPLDDSGMPKDRFSAEMPDATLATLKIQPSEPRDSAVYFCASGLSSTIGEAFFGQGTRLTVV.

The chain recombines TRBV20-1 with TRBJ2-1, with a tentative D call TRBD2 (6 bases). CDR3 length: 11 amino acids. CDR1 DFQATT and CDR2 SNEGSKA come from the germline V gene (reference sequence). This chain's CDR3 is CSGAGPGEQFF. CDR3 DNA sequence: TGCAGCGGTGCGGGACCCGGCGAGCAGTTCTTC.

This clone was seen a few times. The genes are TRBV5-1 and TRBJ2-5, with 8 bases matching TRBD2. V lost 5 bases, J lost 2 bases, and 11 bases stayed unmatched. Germline CDR1 and CDR2: SGHRS and YFSETQ. The CDR3 runs 16 residues. Written as DNA, the CDR3 is TGCGCCAGCAGTCCCAGGCGGAGCGGGGGACAAGAGACCCAGTACTTC. It is translated as CASSPRRSGGQETQYF. Using reference TRBV5-1 and TRBJ2-5 for the parts outside the CDR3, the full variable domain is KAGVTQTPRYLIKTRGQQVTLSCSPISGHRSVSWYQQTPGQGLQFLFEYFSETQRNKGNFPGRFSGRQFSNSRSEMNVSTLELGDSALYLCASSPRRSGGQETQYFGPGTRLLVL.

The chain employs TRBV6-5 and TRBJ1-6, with a weak D call TRBD1 (6 bases). The CDR3 covers 15 residues. CDR1 and CDR2 (germline): MNHEY, SVGAGI. Deletions cut 6 bases from V and 7 bases from J, with 16 bases between. CDR3 sequence (DNA): TGTGCCAGCAGCCGATACGGACAGAAAAATTCACCCCTCCACTTT. It is translated as CASSRYGQKNSPLHF.